These 10 T cell receptor beta chains share one sample of origin, sequenced in a study of beta chain features in type 1 diabetes. The study, taken as a whole, reports: All four CD4+ subsets from Type 1 diabetes patients carried moderately but significantly shorter TCRB CDR3s.

Antigens of these TCRs are unknown. The authors reverse transcribed all of the isolated RNA, so sequencing captured expressed TCRB transcripts. Method: immunoSEQ multiplex PCR; TCRdb's copy keeps in-frame clones and lacks some. The sample consists of more than 100,000 clones, about 17% of them appearing once. Sequenced material: central memory CD4+ T cells from blood. These receptors were obtained from a man aged 25 to 45 with type 1 diabetes.

This clone is a singleton in its sample. The chain carries TRBV30 and TRBJ1-5; 8 bases fit TRBD1. The CDR3 has 15 residues. J lost 2 bases, V lost 3 bases, and 6 bases had no gene match. Germline loops: CDR1 GTSNPN, CDR2 SVGIG (reference sequence). CDR3 residues: CAWSPGQGRNQPQHF. For the CDR3, the DNA is TGTGCCTGGAGCCCAGGACAGGGTCGCAATCAGCCCCAGCATTTT.

The V and J genes are TRBV18 and TRBJ2-3; the D is unclear. Germline CDR1 and CDR2: KGHSH and LQKENI. The CDR3 runs 14 residues. Deletions cut 1 base from V and 2 bases from J, with 7 bases between. CDR3 protein: CASSPQVFTDTQYF. In DNA form, the CDR3 reads TGTGCCAGCTCACCACAGGTTTTCACAGATACGCAGTATTTT.

The chain carries TRBV7-3 and TRBJ2-2, with 10 bases identical to TRBD2. Germline V gives CDR1 SGHTA, CDR2 FQGTGA. V dropped 6 bases and J dropped 1; count of bases not matched to a gene: 5. CDR3 length equals 16 residues. In DNA form, the CDR3 reads TGTGCCAGCAGTCAACTAGCGGGGAGGAACACCGGGGAGCTGTTTTTT. Translating it yields CASSQLAGRNTGELFF. Full variable domain (remainder filled in from reference TRBV7-3 and TRBJ2-2): GAGVSQTPSNKVTEKGKYVELRCDPISGHTALYWYRQSLGQGPEFLIYFQGTGAADDSGLPNDRFFAVRPEGSVSTLKIQRTERGDSAVYLCASSQLAGRNTGELFFGEGSRLTVL.

The sample holds a few counts of this clone. This chain joins TRBV28 and TRBJ1-2, with a tentative D call TRBD1 (5 bases). This CDR3 spans 13 amino acids. Germline V gene data show CDR1 as MDHEN and CDR2 as SYDVKM. Trimming left V 5 bases short and J 4 bases short, with 11 bases between. CDR3 sequence: CASSPAGTYGYTF. CDR3 DNA: TGTGCCAGCAGTCCCGCGGGGACCTATGGCTACACCTTC.

This clone was seen a handful of times. The CDR3 reads CASFVTGSGANVLTF. DNA of the CDR3: TGTGCCAGCTTCGTAACAGGCTCTGGGGCCAACGTCCTGACTTTC. V usage is TRBV6-1 and J usage is TRBJ2-6; weak D call: TRBD1 (5 bases). Between the trimmed V and J ends, which lost 8 bases and 0 bases, there was a span of 11 bases. The germline V gene encodes CDR1 MNHNS and CDR2 SASEGT. The CDR3 consists of 15 residues.

In its sample, this clone was seen many times. V usage is TRBV7-2 and J usage is TRBJ2-1, with TRBD1 as a possible D gene (5 bases). Per the germline V gene, CDR1 is SGHTA and CDR2 is FQGNSA. Trimming shortened V by 8 bases and J by 3 bases, and 5 bases separated the two germline ends. The CDR3 sequence is 11 residues long. The CDR3 sequence: CASQGYNEQFF. In DNA, the CDR3 is TGTGCCAGCCAGGGCTACAATGAGCAGTTCTTC.

This clone has more than one count but fewer than ten. The gene calls are TRBV12-5 and TRBJ1-1; tentative D call: TRBD1 (6 bases). This CDR3 is built from 17 residues. The germline CDR1 and CDR2 sequences are LGHNT and FRNRAP. V lost 6 bases and J 8 bases, leaving 28 bases between the germline ends. The CDR3: CASGLTTSFLVTGEAFF. CDR3 DNA sequence: TGTGCTAGTGGCCTAACCACCTCCTTCCTCGTGACAGGAGAAGCTTTCTTT.

Written as DNA, the CDR3 is TGTGCCAGCAGTTTGAGCGACGGGACTAGCGTCCCAGATACGCAGTATTTT. This encodes CASSLSDGTSVPDTQYF. The gene calls are TRBV28 and TRBJ2-3, with 10 bases matching TRBD2. Per the germline V gene, CDR1 is MDHEN and CDR2 is SYDVKM. This CDR3 has 17 amino acids. Germline trimming cut 3 bases from V and 4 bases from J; bases unmatched to any gene: 10.

The CDR3 nucleotides are TGTGCCAGCAGTGAATATGGGACAGCCAGCTCTGGAAACACCATATATTTT. Translated, it gives CASSEYGTASSGNTIYF. The rearrangement joins TRBV25-1 to TRBJ1-3, with 7 bases identical to TRBD1. Looked up from germline, CDR1 is MGHDK and CDR2 is SYGVNS. The CDR3 loop spans 17 amino acids. V lost 0 bases, J lost 0 bases, and 5 bases stayed unmatched.

The gene calls are TRBV5-1 and TRBJ2-3; 13 nucleotides line up with TRBD2. J was trimmed by 1 base and V by 4 bases; bases with no gene match: 3. Per the germline V gene, CDR1 is SGHRS and CDR2 is YFSETQ. The CDR3 is 16 amino acids. The CDR3 DNA reads TGCGCCAGCAGCCTGGGGACTAGCGGGGGCACAGATACGCAGTATTTT. It translates to CASSLGTSGGTDTQYF.